This record looks at one T cell receptor (beta chain) sequence and its context. This sample was included in a study of blood T cell repertoires in COVID-19. Study information: Samples representing acute and convalescent COVID-19 were sourced from the United States, Italy and Spain.

Authors' data handling: Reference gene primer amplification gave estimated nucleated cell counts. Sequenced by immunoSEQ multiplex PCR; TCRdb stores in-frame clones only, minus some. The DNA was the basis for D and trimming; V, J and clone size are from that table. Among about 60,000 clones listed, roughly 82% were seen once. The CDR3 is made up of 15 amino acids. Germline V lookup: CDR1 SGHNT, CDR2 YYREEE (reference sequence). The V gene lost 1 base and the J gene lost 4 bases, with 14 bases spanning the gap. The chain carries TRBV5-4 and TRBJ1-1; the D is unclear. The sequence derives from a man between 60 and 70 years old with acute or convalescent COVID-19. Source material: peripheral blood. The CDR3 reads CASSLWQNLPTEAFF. CDR3 bases: TGTGCCAGCAGCTTGTGGCAGAATCTTCCCACTGAAGCTTTCTTT.